The clone carrying this T cell receptor (beta chain) was counted at least ten times. Its specificity is not known. The authors ran a second PCR of about 7 to 11 cycles using a sample-barcoded 5' primer and a J-beta primer mix. Each cDNA was tagged by a template-switch adaptor containing 12 random nucleotides. TCRdb used MiXCR to reprocess the 5' RACE reads, holding one entry per CDR3 protein. The sample lists approximately 600,000 distinct CDR3 sequences, roughly 53% occurring once. The V and J ends lost 1 base and 5 bases respectively, with 11 bases between them. Germline V gene sequence: CDR1 DFQATT, CDR2 SNEGSKA (reference sequence). This CDR3 region has 13 residues. Every donor gave 8 to 10 milliliters of peripheral blood. Each sample provided at least 5.5 micrograms of extracted total RNA. This sample is part of a study of blood T cells in healthy people across ages. General study results and limits: No one knew whether donors had CMV, which possibly confounded expanded clonotype changes.

The rearrangement uses TRBV20-1 and TRBJ2-5, with D perhaps TRBD2 (6 bases). The source material was blood. The sequence was collected from a man in his fifties or sixties in good health. CDR3 bases: TGCAGTGCTAGAGTTGGGGGGAGGGAGACCCAGTACTTC. Amino acid sequence: CSARVGGRETQYF.